This TCR beta chain was captured in a study of T cell responses to AZD1222 COVID-19 vaccine. V shed 5 bases and J shed 0 bases, with 8 bases lying between them. Per germline, CDR1 MDHEN and CDR2 SYDVKM. The CDR3 has 13 amino acids. The table came from immunoSEQ multiplex PCR; TCRdb's copy has only in-frame clones and leaves some out. Found here are about 76,000 clones, nearly 90% of them singletons; the top ten hold roughly a tenth. Note on this clone: As yet, its antigen is unknown.

General study findings and limits: Spike regions recognized by vaccine-associated CD4 TCRs spanned the protein, led by 160-218 and 743-854.

The sample consisted of peripheral blood, taken on day 0 of AZD1222 vaccination. V and J are TRBV28 and TRBJ2-7; no firm D call. This sequence originates from an adult in good health. CDR3 residues: CASSVQNSYEQYV. Here the CDR3 DNA reads TGTGCCAGCAGTGTACAAAACTCCTACGAGCAGTACGTC.